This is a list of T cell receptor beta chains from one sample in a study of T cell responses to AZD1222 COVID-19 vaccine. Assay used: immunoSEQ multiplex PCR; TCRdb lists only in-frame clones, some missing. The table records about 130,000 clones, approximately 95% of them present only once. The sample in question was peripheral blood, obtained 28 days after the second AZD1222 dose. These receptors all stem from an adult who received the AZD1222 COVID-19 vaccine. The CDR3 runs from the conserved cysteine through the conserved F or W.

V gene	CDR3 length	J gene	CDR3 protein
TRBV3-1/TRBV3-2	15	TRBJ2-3	CASSPGTSEPNTQYF
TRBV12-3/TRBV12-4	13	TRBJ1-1	CASSRQGGTEAFF
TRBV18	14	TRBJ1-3	CASSPAGPSNTIYF
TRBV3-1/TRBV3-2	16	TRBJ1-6	CASSHAWQQRNSPLHF
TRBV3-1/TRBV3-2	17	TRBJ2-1	CASSQEPWDRVDNEQFF
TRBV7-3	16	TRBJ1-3	CASSFATGPSGNTIYF
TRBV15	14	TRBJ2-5	CATSRGGLQETQYF
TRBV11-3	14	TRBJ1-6	CASSPLTGNSPLHF
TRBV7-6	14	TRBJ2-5	CASSLGAGRETQYF
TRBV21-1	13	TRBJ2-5	CASVDSTGETQYF
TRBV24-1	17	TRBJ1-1	CATSDQITGVGNTEAFF
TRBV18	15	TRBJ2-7	CASSPGAGYGYEQYF
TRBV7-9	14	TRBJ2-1	CASSFIGAYNEQFF
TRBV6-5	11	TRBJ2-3	CASQNTDTQYF
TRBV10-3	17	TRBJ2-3	CAIEGTSGGMSTDTQYF
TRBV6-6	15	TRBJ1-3	CASSPRPRDGNTIYF